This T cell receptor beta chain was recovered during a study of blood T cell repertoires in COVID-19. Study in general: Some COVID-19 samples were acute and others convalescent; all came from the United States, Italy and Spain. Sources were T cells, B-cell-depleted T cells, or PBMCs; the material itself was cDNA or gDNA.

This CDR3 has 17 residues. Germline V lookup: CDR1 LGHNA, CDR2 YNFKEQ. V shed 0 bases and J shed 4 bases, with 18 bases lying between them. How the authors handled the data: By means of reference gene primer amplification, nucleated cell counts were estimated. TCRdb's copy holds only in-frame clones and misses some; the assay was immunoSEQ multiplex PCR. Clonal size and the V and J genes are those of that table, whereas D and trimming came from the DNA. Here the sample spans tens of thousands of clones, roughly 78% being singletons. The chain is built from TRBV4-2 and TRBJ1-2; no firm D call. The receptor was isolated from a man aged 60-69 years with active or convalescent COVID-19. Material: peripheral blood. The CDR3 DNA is TGTGCCAGCAGCCAAGAGCGTTCTTCTTCGAGGGCCTATGGCTACACCTTC. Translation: CASSQERSSSRAYGYTF.